The 21 T cell receptor beta chains presented below share a single source sample, sequenced in a study of blood T cells in healthy people across ages. It was with a sample-barcoded 5' primer and a J-beta primer mix that a second PCR of roughly 7 to 12 cycles was run. TCRdb ran MiXCR on the 5' RACE reads and lists one entry per CDR3 protein. The table shows roughly 830,000 distinct CDR3 sequences, with less than 80% occurring only once. Input material: blood. Every receptor here comes from a young man in good health.

The genes are TRBV21-1 and TRBJ1-1; TRBD1 was called by the table and not checked on the DNA. TRBV21-1 is described as a pseudogene. The CDR3 contains 15 residues. This chain's CDR3 is CASSSYRERNTEAFF. In DNA form, the CDR3 reads TGTGCCAGCAGCAGTTACAGGGAAAGGAACACTGAAGCTTTCTTT.

In DNA, the CDR3 is TGTGCCACCAGCAGCCACATCGGGGGGCGTAGGACTGAAGCTTTCTTT. It encodes CATSSHIGGRRTEAFF. The chain couples TRBV15 to TRBJ1-1, with a possible D match to TRBD1 (6 bases). Germline CDR1 is LNHNV and CDR2 is YYDKDF (reference sequence). The CDR3 is 16 amino acids. Trimming stripped 3 bases from V and 5 bases from J, with 19 bases between.

The chain carries TRBV20-1 and TRBJ1-1; no firm D call. V was trimmed by 3 bases and J by 2 bases, leaving 10 bases between them. This CDR3 region has 13 residues. Germline-derived CDR1 and CDR2 are DFQATT and SNEGSKA (reference sequence). CDR3 residues: CSASGQRNTEAFF. CDR3 nucleotide sequence: TGCAGTGCTAGCGGGCAGCGTAACACTGAAGCTTTCTTT.

The table lists this clonotype with a count of one. The rearrangement links TRBV21-1 to TRBJ2-5; TRBD1, as called in the table, went unchecked against the DNA. TRBV21-1 is a recognized pseudogene. The CDR3 contains 18 residues. The chain's CDR3 is CASSNIPGQGARGETQYF. The CDR3, as DNA: TGTGCCAGCAGCAACATACCGGGACAGGGGGCGAGGGGAGAGACCCAGTACTTC.

The chain couples TRBV4-3 to TRBJ1-1; D is uncertain. Germline CDR1 LGHNA, CDR2 YSLEER. The V end was cut by 4 bases, the J end by 3 bases, with 12 bases between. CDR3 length: 14 residues. The CDR3 nucleotides read TGCGCCAGCAGCCCCCAAGGGAGGGACACTGAAGCTTTCTTT. Residues: CASSPQGRDTEAFF.

This clonotype was observed a handful of times. The V call is TRBV15, the J call TRBJ2-7; no definite D call. The CDR3 loop spans 14 amino acids. V was clipped by 4 bases and J by 4 bases, with 14 bases between them. The germline gives CDR1 LNHNV, CDR2 YYDKDF (reference sequence). The CDR3 coding sequence is TGTGCCACCAGCACACGACATGGGGATTACGAGCAGTACTTC. This encodes CATSTRHGDYEQYF.

The V gene is TRBV7-2, the J gene TRBJ2-3, with D possibly matching TRBD1 (6 bases). Per the germline V gene, CDR1 is SGHTA and CDR2 is FQGNSA. CDR3 length: 17 amino acids. Deletions cut 0 bases from V and 5 bases from J, with 18 bases between. As DNA, the CDR3 is TGTGCCAGCAGCTTAGCAAGGCGAGGGGGTCGTAGAGATACGCAGTATTTT. Its translation: CASSLARRGGRRDTQYF.

The chain recombines TRBV5-6 with TRBJ2-3; D uncertain. From germline, CDR1 is SGHDT and CDR2 YYEEEE. V lost 4 bases and J 5 bases, leaving 26 bases between the germline ends. The CDR3 sequence is 18 residues long. The CDR3 is CASSPPNFWTAPGDTQYF. CDR3 bases: TGTGCCAGCAGCCCTCCCAATTTCTGGACCGCCCCGGGAGATACGCAGTATTTT.

The V and J genes are TRBV7-9 and TRBJ2-1; 7 nucleotides match TRBD2. The DNA end is more similar to TRBJ2-7, so the J call may be wrong. Germline V gene sequence: CDR1 SEHNR, CDR2 FQNEAQ (reference sequence). The CDR3 extends over 16 amino acids. This CDR3 is CASSSGAGKPYNEQYF. CDR3 DNA sequence: TGTGCCAGCAGCTCGGGAGCGGGGAAGCCTTACAATGAGCAGTACTTC.

This clonotype was observed a single time. The chain has TRBV7-2 and TRBJ2-7, with 8 positions matching TRBD1. The DNA end favors TRBJ2-4, so the J call may be wrong. Germline V gives CDR1 SGHTA, CDR2 FQGNSA. The CDR3 loop spans 16 amino acids. Here the CDR3 DNA reads TGTGCCAGCAGCTTATGGGTAGCAGGGGGCCGTGGCATTCAGTACTTC. Amino acids: CASSLWVAGGRGIQYF.

This clonotype turned up a few times. The J gene is TRBJ2-4, the V gene TRBV7-2; TRBD1 is a possible D gene (5 bases). V dropped 5 bases and J dropped 0 bases, with 5 bases sitting between them. Germline V gene lookup returns CDR1 SGHTA and CDR2 FQGNSA. The CDR3 is 13 amino acids. In nucleotides, the CDR3 is TGTGCCAGCAGCCAGGGAGCCAAAAACATTCAGTACTTC. Translating it yields CASSQGAKNIQYF. Using reference TRBV7-2 and TRBJ2-4 for the parts outside the CDR3, the full variable domain is GAGVSQSPSNKVTEKGKDVELRCDPISGHTALYWYRQSLGQGLEFLIYFQGNSAPDKSGLPSDRFSAERTGGSVSTLTIQRTQQEDSAVYLCASSQGAKNIQYFGAGTRLSVL.

With respect to this clonotype: It may be a read error: a sequence one base away is much more abundant. The CDR3 DNA sequence: TGTGCCGGCAGTTACGTACAGGGCGTGGACAATGAGCAGTTCTTC. Encoded protein: CAGSYVQGVDNEQFF. The rearrangement uses TRBV6-6 and TRBJ2-1, with D possibly being TRBD1 (6 bases). The CDR3 has 15 amino acids. The germline V gene encodes CDR1 MNHNY and CDR2 SVGAGI (reference sequence).

J is TRBJ1-2 and V is TRBV6-2 or TRBV6-3; possible D gene TRBD1, 5 bases. This CDR3 comprises 15 residues. V dropped 7 bases and J dropped 4 bases, with 19 bases sitting between them. Germline loops: CDR1 MNHEY, CDR2 SVGEGT. CDR3 in amino acids: CASTRAGPSGYGYTF. CDR3 DNA sequence: TGTGCCAGCACCCGAGCGGGGCCGAGCGGCTATGGCTACACCTTC.

The chain recombines TRBV4-3 with TRBJ1-6; tentative D call: TRBD1 (6 bases). Germline V CDR1 and CDR2: LGHNA, YSLEER. This CDR3 is built from 18 residues. The V gene lost 1 base and the J gene lost 7 bases, with 20 bases spanning the gap. The CDR3 sequence: CASSQVGRGSRGNSPLHF. CDR3 in DNA: TGCGCCAGCAGCCAAGTCGGCAGGGGTTCACGTGGGAATTCACCCCTCCACTTT.

In regard to this clonotype: Its ends do not fully match the called genes, so a read error is possible. The V and J genes are TRBV2 and TRBJ2-1; 8 positions match TRBD2. Germline CDR1 SNHLY, CDR2 FYNNEI. The length of the CDR3 is 14 residues. This chain's CDR3 is CASRSGGAPDEQFF. CDR3 nucleotide sequence: TGCGCCAGCCGGAGCGGGGGCGCCCCCGATGAGCAGTTCTTC.

This chain uses TRBV21-1 with TRBJ2-3. TRBV21-1 is flagged as a pseudogene. The CDR3 length is 13 residues. In DNA, the CDR3 is TGTGCCAGCAGCAAGCCGCGTTTATATACGCAGTATTTT. Translated: CASSKPRLYTQYF.

This clonotype was detected a few times. The rearrangement links TRBV7-2 to TRBJ2-3; no clear D. CDR3 length equals 11 residues. Germline CDR1 is SGHTA and CDR2 is FQGNSA. V shed 8 bases and J shed 6 bases, with 9 bases lying between them. CDR3 in amino acids: CASGTRDTQYF. CDR3 nucleotide sequence: TGTGCCAGCGGAACTCGGGATACGCAGTATTTT.

This clonotype appeared a few times. As DNA, the CDR3 is TGTGCCAGCAGCTTAGAGACAAGTCTCACAGATACGCAGTATTTT. It codes for CASSLETSLTDTQYF. The chain links TRBV11-2 to TRBJ2-3; D is unclear. V shed 0 bases and J shed 2 bases, with 9 bases lying between them. The length of the CDR3 is 15 residues. The germline CDR1 and CDR2 sequences are SGHAT and FQNNGV.

This chain connects TRBV5-1 to TRBJ1-6; weak D call: TRBD1 (5 bases). CDR3 length: 16 amino acids. The germline V and J ends were trimmed by 0 bases and 6 bases, with 13 bases remaining between them. Germline V CDR1 and CDR2: SGHRS, YFSETQ. The DNA of the CDR3 is TGCGCCAGCAGCTTGGGACGACTCGGGACTAATTCACCCCTCCACTTT. Its translation is CASSLGRLGTNSPLHF.

V gene TRBV15 combines with J gene TRBJ2-5; D unresolved. CDR3 length: 15 residues. Germline CDR1 reads LNHNV; CDR2 reads YYDKDF (reference sequence). Trimming took 3 bases from V and 1 from J, leaving 12 bases between them. The CDR3, as DNA: TGTGCCACCAGCAGCCCTGATAGAACCCAAGAGACCCAGTACTTC. This encodes CATSSPDRTQETQYF.

This chain joins TRBV7-8 and TRBJ2-3, with 10 nucleotides matching TRBD1. Unmatched junction bases numbered 7, after V lost 5 bases and J lost 2 bases. The CDR3 contains 16 residues. Per germline, CDR1 SGHVS and CDR2 FQNEAQ. CDR3 nucleotide sequence: TGTGCCAGCAGCCCTAGACAGGGGGCTTTCACAGATACGCAGTATTTT. Protein sequence: CASSPRQGAFTDTQYF.